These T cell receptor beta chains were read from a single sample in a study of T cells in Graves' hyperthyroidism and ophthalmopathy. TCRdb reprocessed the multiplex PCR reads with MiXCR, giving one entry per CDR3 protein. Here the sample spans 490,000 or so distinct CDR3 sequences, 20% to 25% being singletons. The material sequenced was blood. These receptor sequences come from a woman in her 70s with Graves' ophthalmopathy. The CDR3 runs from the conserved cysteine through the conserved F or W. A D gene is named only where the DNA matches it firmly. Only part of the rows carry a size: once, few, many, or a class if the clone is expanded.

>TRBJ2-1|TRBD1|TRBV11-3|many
CASSFGQGGIYNEQFF
TGTGCCAGCAGCTTTGGACAGGGGGGGATCTACAATGAGCAGTTCTTC
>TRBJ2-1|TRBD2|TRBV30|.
CAWSAGTSGAINEQFF
TGTGCCTGGAGTGCCGGGACTAGCGGGGCTATCAATGAGCAGTTCTTC
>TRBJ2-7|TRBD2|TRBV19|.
CASRPTSVSSYEQYF
TGTGCCAGTAGGCCGACTAGCGTTAGCTCCTACGAGCAGTACTTC
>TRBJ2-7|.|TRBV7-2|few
CASSLVGTSYEQYF
TGTGCCAGCAGCTTAGTGGGGACCTCCTACGAGCAGTACTTC
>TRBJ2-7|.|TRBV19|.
CASSIFSRSYEQYF
TGTGCCAGTAGTATCTTCTCGCGGTCCTACGAGCAGTACTTC
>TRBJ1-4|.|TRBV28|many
CASSPGPRELFF
TGTGCCAGCAGCCCCGGACCCCGTGAACTGTTTTTT
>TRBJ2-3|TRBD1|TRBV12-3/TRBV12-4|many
CASSGTGALGTDTQYF
TGTGCCAGCAGCGGGACAGGGGCTTTAGGCACAGATACGCAGTATTTT
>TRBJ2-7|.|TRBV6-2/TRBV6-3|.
CASSYVAGYYEQYF
TGTGCCAGCAGTTACGTGGCAGGATACTACGAGCAGTACTTC
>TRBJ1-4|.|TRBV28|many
CASSRLPGPKGEKLFF
TGTGCCAGCAGTCGACTTCCGGGACCCAAGGGGGAAAAACTGTTTTTT
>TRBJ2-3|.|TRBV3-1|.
CASSQGTATSQYF
TGTGCCAGCAGCCAAGGGACTGCTACGTCCCAGTATTTT
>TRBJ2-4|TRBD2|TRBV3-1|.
CASSQDWTSGRAKSKNIQYF
TGTGCCAGCAGCCAAGATTGGACTAGCGGGAGGGCCAAGTCCAAAAACATTCAGTACTTC
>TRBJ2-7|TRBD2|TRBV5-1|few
CASSSNPGLAGVDEQYF
TGCGCCAGCAGCTCCAACCCGGGACTAGCGGGAGTGGACGAGCAGTACTTC
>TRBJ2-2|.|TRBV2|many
CASSELLTGELFF
TGTGCCAGCAGTGAACTCCTCACCGGGGAGCTGTTTTTT
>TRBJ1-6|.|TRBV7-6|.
CASSPGTYSSYNSPLHF
TGTGCCAGCAGCCCGGGGACATACAGCTCCTATAATTCACCCCTCCACTTT
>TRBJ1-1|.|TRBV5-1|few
CASSLERTAQAFF
TGCGCCAGCAGCCTGGAGAGGACAGCGCAAGCTTTCTTT
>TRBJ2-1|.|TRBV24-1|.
CATSDTDYNEQFF
TGTGCCACCAGTGATACCGATTACAATGAGCAGTTCTTC
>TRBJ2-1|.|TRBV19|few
CASTPWQANPYNEQFF
TGTGCCAGTACACCCTGGCAGGCAAACCCCTACAATGAGCAGTTCTTC
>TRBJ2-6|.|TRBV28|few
CASDSRSSGANVLTF
TGTGCCAGCGACTCCAGGAGCTCTGGGGCCAACGTCCTGACTTTC
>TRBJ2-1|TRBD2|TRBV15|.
CATSTPGGGTSGKFNSYNEQFF
TGTGCCACCAGCACCCCAGGGGGTGGGACTAGCGGGAAATTTAACTCCTACAATGAGCAGTTCTTC
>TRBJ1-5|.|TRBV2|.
CASEGFYSNQPQHF
TGTGCCAGCGAGGGATTTTATAGCAATCAGCCCCAGCATTTT
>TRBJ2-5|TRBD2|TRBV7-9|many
CASSRSGTSGQETQYF
TGTGCCAGCAGCAGATCCGGGACTAGCGGCCAAGAGACCCAGTACTTC
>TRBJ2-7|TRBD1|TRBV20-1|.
CSAWTGDSYEQYF
TGCAGTGCCTGGACAGGGGACTCCTACGAGCAGTACTTC
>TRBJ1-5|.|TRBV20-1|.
CSASVGGNQPQHF
TGCAGTGCTTCTGTAGGTGGGAATCAGCCCCAGCATTTT
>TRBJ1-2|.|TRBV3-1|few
CASSHGGINYGYTF
TGTGCCAGCAGCCACGGGGGTATTAACTATGGCTACACCTTC
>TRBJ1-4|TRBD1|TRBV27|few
CASSPIGTGYEKLFF
TGTGCCAGCAGTCCAATAGGGACAGGGTATGAAAAACTGTTTTTT
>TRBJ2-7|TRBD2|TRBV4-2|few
CASSQTVAGGIVYEQYF
TGTGCCAGCAGCCAGACCGTAGCGGGAGGGATCGTCTACGAGCAGTACTTC
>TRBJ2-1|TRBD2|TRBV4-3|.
CASSHLAGGNEQFF
TGCGCCAGCAGCCACCTAGCGGGAGGGAATGAGCAGTTCTTC
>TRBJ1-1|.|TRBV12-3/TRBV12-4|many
CASSRRDSAFF
TGTGCCAGCAGTCGCAGGGATTCAGCTTTCTTT
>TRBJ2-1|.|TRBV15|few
CATSEPGSFSYNEQFF
TGTGCCACCAGTGAACCGGGATCCTTCTCCTACAATGAGCAGTTCTTC
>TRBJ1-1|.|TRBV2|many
CASSTLEAVITEAFF
TGTGCCAGCAGTACTTTGGAGGCTGTGATCACTGAAGCTTTCTTT
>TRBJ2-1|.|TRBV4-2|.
CASSQDVGDLLFF
TGTGCCAGCAGCCAAGATGTGGGCGATTTACTGTTCTTC
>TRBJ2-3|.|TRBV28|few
CASSPREPLGDTQYF
TGTGCCAGCAGCCCCCGGGAACCCCTTGGTGATACGCAGTATTTT
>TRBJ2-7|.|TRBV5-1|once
CASSSGHNSYEQYF
TGCGCCAGCAGTTCCGGACATAACTCCTACGAGCAGTACTTC
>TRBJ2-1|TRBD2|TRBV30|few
CAWEITTSRANEQFF
TGTGCCTGGGAGATTACGACTAGCCGGGCCAATGAGCAGTTCTTC
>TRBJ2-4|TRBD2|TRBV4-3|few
CASSQVPSGSRNIQYF
TGCGCCAGCAGCCAAGTCCCTAGCGGGAGTCGGAACATTCAGTACTTC
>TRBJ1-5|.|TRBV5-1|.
CASSLERVNQPQHF
TGCGCCAGCAGCTTGGAACGAGTCAATCAGCCCCAGCATTTT
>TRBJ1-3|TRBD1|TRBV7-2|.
CASSRSGGSFTIYF
TGTGCCAGCAGCAGATCAGGGGGCTCCTTCACCATATATTTT
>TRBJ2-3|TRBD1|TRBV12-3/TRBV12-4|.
CASRGQWTDTQYF
TGTGCCAGCAGGGGACAGTGGACAGATACGCAGTATTTT
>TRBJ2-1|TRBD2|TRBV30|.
CAWSFERGLLSDEQFF
TGTGCCTGGAGTTTCGAGCGGGGACTTCTTTCGGATGAGCAGTTCTTC
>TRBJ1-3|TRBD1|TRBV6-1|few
CASSSTGASSGNTIYF
TGTGCCAGCAGTTCAACAGGGGCTTCCTCTGGAAACACCATATATTTT
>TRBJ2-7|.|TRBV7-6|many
CASSLNTGTHYEQYF
TGTGCCAGCAGCTTAAACACCGGGACCCACTACGAGCAGTACTTC
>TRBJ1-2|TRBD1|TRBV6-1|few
CASSAGTGRWYGYTF
TGTGCCAGCAGTGCCGGGACAGGGAGATGGTATGGCTACACCTTC
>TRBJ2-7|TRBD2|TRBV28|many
CASSLVAGNYEQYF
TGTGCCAGCAGTTTAGTAGCGGGTAACTACGAGCAGTACTTC